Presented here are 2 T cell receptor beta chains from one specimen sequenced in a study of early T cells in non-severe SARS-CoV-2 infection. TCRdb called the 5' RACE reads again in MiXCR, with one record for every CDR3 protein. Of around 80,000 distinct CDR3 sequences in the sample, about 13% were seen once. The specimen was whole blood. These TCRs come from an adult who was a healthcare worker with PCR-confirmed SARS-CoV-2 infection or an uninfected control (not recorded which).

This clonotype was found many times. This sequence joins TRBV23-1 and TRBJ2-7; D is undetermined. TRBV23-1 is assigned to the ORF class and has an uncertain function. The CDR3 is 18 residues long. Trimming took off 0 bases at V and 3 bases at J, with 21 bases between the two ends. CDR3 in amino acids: CASSQSLHWRHPGYEQYF. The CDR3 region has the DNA TGCGCCAGCAGTCAATCCCTTCACTGGCGGCACCCAGGCTACGAGCAGTACTTC.

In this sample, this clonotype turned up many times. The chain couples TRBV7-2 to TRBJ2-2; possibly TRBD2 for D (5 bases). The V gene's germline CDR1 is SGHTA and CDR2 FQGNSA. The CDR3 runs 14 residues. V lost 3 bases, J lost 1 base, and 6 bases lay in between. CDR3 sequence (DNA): TGTGCCAGCAGCTTTGCGGGGAACACCGGGGAGCTGTTTTTT. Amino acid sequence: CASSFAGNTGELFF.